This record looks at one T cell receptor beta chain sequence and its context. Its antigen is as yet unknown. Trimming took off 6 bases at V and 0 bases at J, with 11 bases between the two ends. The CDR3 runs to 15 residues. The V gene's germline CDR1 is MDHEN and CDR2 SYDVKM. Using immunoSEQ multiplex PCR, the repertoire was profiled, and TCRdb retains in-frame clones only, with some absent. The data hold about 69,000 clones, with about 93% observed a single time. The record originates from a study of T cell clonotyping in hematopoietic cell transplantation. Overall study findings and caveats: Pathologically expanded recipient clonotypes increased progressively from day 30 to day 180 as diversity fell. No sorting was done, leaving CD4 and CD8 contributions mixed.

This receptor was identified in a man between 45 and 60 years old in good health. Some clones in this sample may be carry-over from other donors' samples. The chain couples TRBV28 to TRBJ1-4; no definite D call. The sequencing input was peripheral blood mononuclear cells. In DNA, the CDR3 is TGTGCCAGCAGCTTCCATGGAGCAACTAATGAAAAACTGTTTTTT. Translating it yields CASSFHGATNEKLFF. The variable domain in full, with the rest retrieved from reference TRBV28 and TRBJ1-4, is DVKVTQSSRYLVKRTGEKVFLECVQDMDHENMFWYRQDPGLGLRLIYFSYDVKMKEKGDIPEGYSVSREKKERFSLILESASTNQTSMYLCASSFHGATNEKLFFGSGTQLSVL.